The clone carrying this T cell receptor (beta chain) has only a few counts. One junction end disagrees with the germline gene, perhaps due to a read error. Previously, flow cytometry had revealed CD8+CD57+ cell expansion in the patients chosen for sequencing. Every one of the patients had aplastic anemia (severe, acquired). The sample belongs to a study of CD8+CD57+ T cells in acquired aplastic anemia. Genomic DNA served as template for TCR beta VDJ and CDR3 profiling. One entry per CDR3 protein results from TCRdb running MiXCR on the reads. The repertoire includes under 500,000 distinct CDR3 sequences, around a third of them detected once, and roughly 0.89% sits in the top ten. Germline CDR1 is LGHNT and CDR2 is FRNRAP. This CDR3 spans 13 amino acids.

This sequence joins TRBV12-5 and TRBJ1-1; unclear D gene. Sequencing used sorted CD4+, CD8+, or CD8+CD57+ T cells (not recorded which) from PBMCs. This sequence was found in a human donor with aplastic anemia. Here the CDR3 reads CASGPLMNTEAFF. The CDR3 DNA is TGTGCTAGTGGTCCCCTGATGAACACTGAGGCTTTCTTT.